A selection of T cell receptor beta chains follows, all from one sample in a study of naive and memory T cell subsets. TCRdb independently ran MiXCR on the UMI-ligation and nested PCR reads; one entry per CDR3 protein. The table includes some 110,000 distinct CDR3 sequences, around 35% detected once. The sample consisted of central memory CD4+ T cells from blood. The receptors come from a human donor in good health. Both conserved end residues are part of each CDR3. A D gene is named only where the DNA matches it firmly. Only some rows state a clone size, as once, few, many or a class for expanded clones.

d_gene: -; v_gene: TRBV2; abundance: -; j_gene: TRBJ2-5; CDR3aa: CASSPRTATRETQYF; CDR3nt: TGTGCCAGCAGTCCCCGGACAGCCACCAGGGAGACCCAGTACTTC
d_gene: -; v_gene: TRBV7-2; abundance: -; j_gene: TRBJ1-6; CDR3aa: CASSLNRGSSPLHF; CDR3nt: TGTGCCAGCAGCTTAAACCGGGGGAGCTCACCCCTCCACTTT
d_gene: TRBD2; v_gene: TRBV20-1; abundance: -; j_gene: TRBJ2-1; CDR3aa: CSARDLASGPSYNEQFF; CDR3nt: TGCAGTGCTAGAGATCTAGCTAGCGGGCCCTCCTACAATGAGCAGTTCTTC
d_gene: -; v_gene: TRBV30; abundance: -; j_gene: TRBJ2-2; CDR3aa: CAWSVTRNTGELFF; CDR3nt: TGTGCCTGGAGTGTCACCCGGAACACCGGGGAGCTGTTTTTT
d_gene: TRBD2; v_gene: TRBV28; abundance: few; j_gene: TRBJ2-7; CDR3aa: CASSPKLAGVHEQYF; CDR3nt: TGTGCCAGCAGCCCCAAACTAGCGGGAGTACACGAGCAGTACTTC
d_gene: -; v_gene: TRBV7-7; abundance: -; j_gene: TRBJ2-1; CDR3aa: CASSLAMTKANEQFF; CDR3nt: TGTGCTAGCAGCTTAGCGATGACAAAGGCCAATGAGCAGTTCTTC
d_gene: -; v_gene: TRBV7-2; abundance: -; j_gene: TRBJ1-3; CDR3aa: CASSPDRHSGNTIYF; CDR3nt: TGTGCCAGCAGCCCCGACAGGCACTCTGGAAACACCATATATTTT
d_gene: -; v_gene: TRBV12-3/TRBV12-4; abundance: -; j_gene: TRBJ2-7; CDR3aa: CASSFSTGGEQYF; CDR3nt: TGTGCCAGCAGCTTTTCGACAGGCGGCGAGCAGTACTTC
d_gene: TRBD2; v_gene: TRBV20-1; abundance: medium-sized; j_gene: TRBJ2-3; CDR3aa: CSAGTSGSTDTQYF; CDR3nt: TGCAGTGCTGGGACTAGCGGGAGCACAGATACGCAGTATTTT
d_gene: -; v_gene: TRBV19; abundance: few; j_gene: TRBJ2-2; CDR3aa: CASSMSGGTGELFF; CDR3nt: TGTGCCAGTAGTATGTCTGGGGGCACCGGGGAGCTGTTTTTT
d_gene: -; v_gene: TRBV24-1; abundance: -; j_gene: TRBJ2-2; CDR3aa: CATGSGGGELFF; CDR3nt: TGTGCCACCGGGTCCGGAGGCGGGGAGCTGTTTTTT
d_gene: TRBD2; v_gene: TRBV20-1; abundance: -; j_gene: TRBJ2-1; CDR3aa: CSARDVQGLAYSNEQFF; CDR3nt: TGCAGTGCTAGAGACGTCCAGGGACTAGCTTATTCCAATGAGCAGTTCTTC
d_gene: -; v_gene: TRBV5-4; abundance: -; j_gene: TRBJ2-5; CDR3aa: CASSSRISVQETQYF; CDR3nt: TGTGCCAGCAGCTCAAGGATCAGCGTTCAAGAGACCCAGTACTTC
d_gene: -; v_gene: TRBV9; abundance: few; j_gene: TRBJ2-3; CDR3aa: CASSEIPGADTQYF; CDR3nt: TGTGCCAGCAGCGAGATTCCGGGGGCAGATACGCAGTATTTT
d_gene: TRBD2; v_gene: TRBV5-4; abundance: many; j_gene: TRBJ2-3; CDR3aa: CASSLGGLAADTQYF; CDR3nt: TGTGCCAGCAGCTTGGGGGGACTAGCGGCGGATACGCAGTATTTT
d_gene: TRBD1; v_gene: TRBV3-1; abundance: few; j_gene: TRBJ2-1; CDR3aa: CASSHRGRPNEQFF; CDR3nt: TGTGCCAGCAGCCACAGGGGGCGACCCAATGAGCAGTTCTTC
d_gene: TRBD1; v_gene: TRBV20-1; abundance: once; j_gene: TRBJ2-3; CDR3aa: CSAYTGGGADTQYF; CDR3nt: TGCAGTGCTTACACAGGGGGCGGCGCAGATACGCAGTATTTT
d_gene: TRBD2; v_gene: TRBV30; abundance: few; j_gene: TRBJ2-5; CDR3aa: CAWTSSGVAKETQYF; CDR3nt: TGTGCCTGGACCTCTAGCGGCGTCGCGAAAGAGACCCAGTACTTC
d_gene: -; v_gene: TRBV7-2; abundance: -; j_gene: TRBJ1-5; CDR3aa: CASTLSVNSNQPQHF; CDR3nt: TGTGCCAGCACCCTTTCGGTTAATAGCAATCAGCCCCAGCATTTT
d_gene: TRBD1; v_gene: TRBV3-1; abundance: -; j_gene: TRBJ2-7; CDR3aa: CASSPTLTGTGLHEQYF; CDR3nt: TGTGCCAGCAGCCCGACGCTAACCGGGACAGGGTTACACGAGCAGTACTTC
d_gene: TRBD2; v_gene: TRBV7-2; abundance: -; j_gene: TRBJ2-1; CDR3aa: CASSLGTSNRRKFF; CDR3nt: TGTGCCAGCAGCTTAGGGACTAGCAACCGTCGTAAGTTCTTC
d_gene: -; v_gene: TRBV30; abundance: few; j_gene: TRBJ2-4; CDR3aa: CAWSVQGYTNIQYF; CDR3nt: TGTGCCTGGAGTGTACAGGGATATACAAACATTCAGTACTTC
d_gene: -; v_gene: TRBV12-3/TRBV12-4; abundance: many; j_gene: TRBJ1-1; CDR3aa: CASSFGRATEAFF; CDR3nt: TGTGCCAGCAGTTTCGGCAGGGCCACTGAAGCTTTCTTT
d_gene: TRBD2; v_gene: TRBV5-1; abundance: -; j_gene: TRBJ2-1; CDR3aa: CASSFGAGGRREQFF; CDR3nt: TGCGCCAGCAGCTTCGGAGCGGGAGGAAGAAGGGAGCAGTTCTTC
d_gene: -; v_gene: TRBV18; abundance: -; j_gene: TRBJ1-3; CDR3aa: CASSPPRGSTGNTIYF; CDR3nt: TGTGCCAGCTCACCACCGAGGGGGTCGACAGGAAACACCATATATTTT
d_gene: -; v_gene: TRBV29-1; abundance: -; j_gene: TRBJ2-3; CDR3aa: CSVERGARTDTQYF; CDR3nt: TGCAGCGTTGAAAGGGGGGCTCGCACAGATACGCAGTATTTT
d_gene: -; v_gene: TRBV6-6; abundance: -; j_gene: TRBJ2-4; CDR3aa: CASSYRPVGQQKAKNIQYF; CDR3nt: TGTGCCAGCAGTTACAGGCCCGTTGGACAGCAAAAAGCCAAAAACATTCAGTACTTC
d_gene: -; v_gene: TRBV7-9; abundance: few; j_gene: TRBJ1-1; CDR3aa: CASSSGRANTEAFF; CDR3nt: TGTGCCAGCAGCTCAGGGCGGGCGAACACTGAAGCTTTCTTT
d_gene: -; v_gene: TRBV2; abundance: few; j_gene: TRBJ2-5; CDR3aa: CASSVDSHQETQYF; CDR3nt: TGTGCCAGCAGTGTGGACAGCCACCAAGAGACCCAGTACTTC
d_gene: TRBD1; v_gene: TRBV19; abundance: -; j_gene: TRBJ1-5; CDR3aa: CASSNAGQGNQPQHF; CDR3nt: TGTGCCAGTAGTAATGCGGGACAGGGCAATCAGCCCCAGCATTTT
d_gene: -; v_gene: TRBV20-1; abundance: few; j_gene: TRBJ1-2; CDR3aa: CSAKGGYTF; CDR3nt: TGCAGTGCGAAGGGAGGCTACACCTTC
d_gene: -; v_gene: TRBV7-2; abundance: -; j_gene: TRBJ2-7; CDR3aa: CASSANRVLEQYF; CDR3nt: TGTGCCAGCAGCGCAAACAGGGTTCTCGAGCAGTACTTC
d_gene: -; v_gene: TRBV27; abundance: -; j_gene: TRBJ2-7; CDR3aa: CASSLWGRLYEQYF; CDR3nt: TGTGCCAGCAGTTTATGGGGTCGACTTTACGAGCAGTACTTC
d_gene: -; v_gene: TRBV29-1; abundance: few; j_gene: TRBJ2-1; CDR3aa: CSVVGSGKGRLNEQFF; CDR3nt: TGCAGCGTTGTGGGTAGCGGAAAGGGGAGGCTAAATGAGCAGTTCTTC
d_gene: -; v_gene: TRBV6-6; abundance: few; j_gene: TRBJ2-5; CDR3aa: CASSPVSETQYF; CDR3nt: TGTGCCAGCAGCCCAGTGTCAGAGACCCAGTACTTC
d_gene: TRBD1; v_gene: TRBV27; abundance: once; j_gene: TRBJ1-6; CDR3aa: CASSGGTENSPLHF; CDR3nt: TGTGCCAGCAGTGGCGGGACAGAAAATTCACCCCTCCACTTT
d_gene: TRBD1; v_gene: TRBV6-1; abundance: -; j_gene: TRBJ1-4; CDR3aa: CASGDRGGEKLFF; CDR3nt: TGTGCCAGCGGGGACAGGGGAGGTGAAAAACTGTTTTTT
d_gene: -; v_gene: TRBV12-3/TRBV12-4; abundance: -; j_gene: TRBJ1-5; CDR3aa: CASSLKSNQPQHF; CDR3nt: TGTGCCAGCAGTTTGAAGAGCAATCAGCCCCAGCATTTT
d_gene: -; v_gene: TRBV28; abundance: -; j_gene: TRBJ1-2; CDR3aa: CASSSSNARGYGYTF; CDR3nt: TGTGCCAGCAGTTCTTCAAACGCACGCGGCTATGGCTACACCTTC
d_gene: -; v_gene: TRBV7-7; abundance: -; j_gene: TRBJ2-1; CDR3aa: CASSRTGRAEQFF; CDR3nt: TGTGCCAGCAGCCGGACAGGGAGGGCTGAGCAGTTCTTC
d_gene: -; v_gene: TRBV5-1; abundance: -; j_gene: TRBJ2-5; CDR3aa: CASSWGGGDQETQYF; CDR3nt: TGCGCCAGCAGCTGGGGAGGGGGGGATCAAGAGACCCAGTACTTC
d_gene: -; v_gene: TRBV18; abundance: -; j_gene: TRBJ2-6; CDR3aa: CASSPYMGGSGANVLTF; CDR3nt: TGTGCCAGCTCACCGTATATGGGGGGCTCTGGGGCCAACGTCCTGACTTTC
d_gene: -; v_gene: TRBV12-3/TRBV12-4; abundance: many; j_gene: TRBJ2-3; CDR3aa: CASSPTRIRDTQYF; CDR3nt: TGTGCCAGCAGTCCTACTAGGATTAGGGATACGCAGTATTTT
d_gene: -; v_gene: TRBV28; abundance: -; j_gene: TRBJ1-1; CDR3aa: CASSLTGRRNTEAFF; CDR3nt: TGTGCCAGCAGTTTAACGGGTCGCAGGAACACTGAAGCTTTCTTT
d_gene: TRBD2; v_gene: TRBV10-3; abundance: many; j_gene: TRBJ2-1; CDR3aa: CAISDSGTRLRKDEQFF; CDR3nt: TGTGCCATCAGTGATTCCGGGACTAGACTTCGTAAAGATGAGCAGTTCTTC
d_gene: -; v_gene: TRBV25-1; abundance: -; j_gene: TRBJ2-7; CDR3aa: CASMSGYSEQYF; CDR3nt: TGTGCCAGCATGTCAGGGTACTCCGAGCAGTACTTC
d_gene: -; v_gene: TRBV18; abundance: -; j_gene: TRBJ1-1; CDR3aa: CASSPSRRGGSLSTEAFF; CDR3nt: TGTGCCAGCTCACCTTCACGGAGGGGTGGTTCGCTAAGCACTGAAGCTTTCTTT
d_gene: -; v_gene: TRBV28; abundance: few; j_gene: TRBJ1-1; CDR3aa: CASTRTEGDAFF; CDR3nt: TGTGCCAGTACACGGACAGAAGGAGATGCTTTCTTT
d_gene: TRBD2; v_gene: TRBV7-2; abundance: few; j_gene: TRBJ2-7; CDR3aa: CASSFPAGANEQYF; CDR3nt: TGTGCCAGCAGCTTTCCAGCGGGGGCCAACGAGCAGTACTTC
d_gene: -; v_gene: TRBV7-2; abundance: -; j_gene: TRBJ1-2; CDR3aa: CASKKGTANYGYTF; CDR3nt: TGTGCCAGCAAGAAAGGGACCGCTAACTATGGCTACACCTTC
d_gene: TRBD2; v_gene: TRBV18; abundance: many; j_gene: TRBJ2-1; CDR3aa: CASSPPYASGRRYEQFF; CDR3nt: TGTGCCAGCTCACCACCGTATGCTAGCGGGAGACGTTATGAGCAGTTCTTC
d_gene: -; v_gene: TRBV20-1; abundance: few; j_gene: TRBJ2-3; CDR3aa: CSAKAPQEGTDTQYF; CDR3nt: TGCAGTGCTAAGGCCCCCCAGGAGGGTACAGATACGCAGTATTTT
d_gene: TRBD1; v_gene: TRBV7-9; abundance: few; j_gene: TRBJ1-1; CDR3aa: CASSQTGFTEAFF; CDR3nt: TGTGCCAGCAGCCAGACAGGGTTTACTGAAGCTTTCTTT
d_gene: -; v_gene: TRBV7-2; abundance: -; j_gene: TRBJ1-4; CDR3aa: CASSLQTGGEKLFF; CDR3nt: TGCGCCAGCAGCTTACAGACAGGCGGAGAAAAACTGTTTTTT
d_gene: -; v_gene: TRBV2; abundance: many; j_gene: TRBJ2-7; CDR3aa: CATMQGHQREQYF; CDR3nt: TGTGCCACCATGCAGGGACATCAACGGGAGCAGTACTTC
d_gene: -; v_gene: TRBV7-2; abundance: -; j_gene: TRBJ2-7; CDR3aa: CASSPRTGWDEQYF; CDR3nt: TGTGCCAGCAGCCCTCGGACGGGGTGGGACGAGCAGTACTTC
d_gene: -; v_gene: TRBV28; abundance: -; j_gene: TRBJ1-1; CDR3aa: CASSSFELQGSEAFF; CDR3nt: TGTGCCAGCAGTTCCTTTGAACTCCAGGGTAGTGAAGCTTTCTTT
d_gene: TRBD1; v_gene: TRBV12-3/TRBV12-4; abundance: -; j_gene: TRBJ1-5; CDR3aa: CASSLGTGHSNQPQHF; CDR3nt: TGTGCCAGCAGTTTGGGGACAGGGCATAGCAATCAGCCCCAGCATTTT